A selection of T cell receptor beta chains follows, all from one sample in a study of identical twins' blood T cells. TCRdb reanalysed the 5' RACE reads using MiXCR and keeps one entry per CDR3 protein. In the table there are about 370,000 distinct CDR3 sequences, roughly 28% of which are singletons. Sequenced input: PBMCs. These receptors originate from a woman aged 18 to 55 in good health. Both conserved end residues are part of each CDR3. The order of the fields is V gene, CDR3 length, clone size, J gene, D gene, CDR3 protein, CDR3 DNA. A D gene is named only where the DNA matches it firmly. Size is stated for part of the rows, as once, few or many counts, or as a class when the clone is expanded.

v_call: TRBV25-1
cdr3_length: 14
clone_size: -
j_call: TRBJ1-5
d_call: -
cdr3_aa: CGSSDGAGGQPQHF
cdr3_nt: TGTGGCAGCAGTGATGGTGCCGGGGGTCAGCCCCAGCATTTT

v_call: TRBV20-1
cdr3_length: 13
clone_size: -
j_call: TRBJ2-3
d_call: -
cdr3_aa: CSARDPQRDTQYF
cdr3_nt: TGCAGTGCTAGGGACCCTCAAAGGGATACGCAGTATTTT

v_call: TRBV15
cdr3_length: 13
clone_size: -
j_call: TRBJ1-3
d_call: -
cdr3_aa: CATEIRGLDTIYF
cdr3_nt: TGTGCGACCGAAATCAGGGGTCTGGACACCATATATTTT

v_call: TRBV24-1
cdr3_length: 15
clone_size: -
j_call: TRBJ2-3
d_call: -
cdr3_aa: CATSDVVSSGDTQYF
cdr3_nt: TGTGCCACCAGTGATGTAGTATCGTCAGGGGATACGCAGTATTTT

v_call: TRBV7-3
cdr3_length: 13
clone_size: few
j_call: TRBJ1-1
d_call: -
cdr3_aa: CASSATVNTEAFF
cdr3_nt: TGTGCCAGCAGCGCAACAGTGAACACTGAAGCTTTCTTT

v_call: TRBV2
cdr3_length: 13
clone_size: many
j_call: TRBJ1-2
d_call: -
cdr3_aa: CASNRQTFPGYTF
cdr3_nt: TGTGCCAGCAATCGACAGACTTTCCCTGGCTACACCTTC

v_call: TRBV4-2
cdr3_length: 16
clone_size: few
j_call: TRBJ1-1
d_call: -
cdr3_aa: CASSQDVGRLFTEAFF
cdr3_nt: TGTGCCAGCAGCCAAGATGTAGGACGGCTTTTTACTGAAGCTTTCTTT

v_call: TRBV13
cdr3_length: 17
clone_size: few
j_call: TRBJ2-3
d_call: -
cdr3_aa: CASSLARGGVGTDTQYF
cdr3_nt: TGTGCCAGCAGCTTAGCTCGCGGGGGCGTAGGCACAGATACGCAGTATTTT

v_call: TRBV5-1
cdr3_length: 14
clone_size: -
j_call: TRBJ1-1
d_call: -
cdr3_aa: CASSLSGDGTEAFF
cdr3_nt: TGCGCCAGCAGCTTAAGCGGGGACGGCACTGAAGCTTTCTTT

v_call: TRBV20-1
cdr3_length: 13
clone_size: -
j_call: TRBJ2-7
d_call: TRBD2
cdr3_aa: CSATTSASYEQYF
cdr3_nt: TGCAGTGCTACAACTAGCGCCTCCTACGAGCAGTACTTC

v_call: TRBV12-3/TRBV12-4
cdr3_length: 14
clone_size: many
j_call: TRBJ2-7
d_call: TRBD1
cdr3_aa: CASSSTGDSYEQYF
cdr3_nt: TGTGCCAGCAGTTCGACAGGGGACTCCTACGAGCAGTACTTC

v_call: TRBV20-1
cdr3_length: 16
clone_size: -
j_call: TRBJ2-2
d_call: -
cdr3_aa: CSARDSRAANTGELFF
cdr3_nt: TGCAGTGCTAGAGATTCGAGAGCAGCGAACACCGGGGAGCTGTTTTTT

v_call: TRBV11-3
cdr3_length: 14
clone_size: few
j_call: TRBJ2-7
d_call: -
cdr3_aa: CASSITGASYEQYF
cdr3_nt: TGTGCCAGCAGCATTACCGGGGCCTCCTACGAGCAGTACTTC

v_call: TRBV15
cdr3_length: 15
clone_size: -
j_call: TRBJ1-1
d_call: -
cdr3_aa: CATSPSQGLNTEAFF
cdr3_nt: TGTGCCACCAGCCCATCGCAGGGACTGAACACTGAAGCTTTCTTT

v_call: TRBV28
cdr3_length: 11
clone_size: many
j_call: TRBJ1-1
d_call: -
cdr3_aa: CASSSISEAFF
cdr3_nt: TGTGCCAGCAGTTCCATATCTGAAGCTTTCTTT

v_call: TRBV20-1
cdr3_length: 19
clone_size: -
j_call: TRBJ1-1
d_call: -
cdr3_aa: CSARRQGYPLGMMNTEAFF
cdr3_nt: TGCAGTGCTAGGCGTCAGGGGTACCCTTTGGGGATGATGAACACTGAAGCTTTCTTT

v_call: TRBV10-3
cdr3_length: 13
clone_size: -
j_call: TRBJ1-1
d_call: -
cdr3_aa: CALRGSKNTEAFF
cdr3_nt: TGTGCCCTCCGGGGGAGCAAGAACACTGAAGCTTTCTTT

v_call: TRBV28
cdr3_length: 12
clone_size: few
j_call: TRBJ1-2
d_call: -
cdr3_aa: CASSLPGRGYTF
cdr3_nt: TGTGCCAGCAGTTTACCAGGACGAGGCTACACCTTC

v_call: TRBV5-1
cdr3_length: 13
clone_size: few
j_call: TRBJ2-1
d_call: -
cdr3_aa: CASSSDLGNEQFF
cdr3_nt: TGCGCCAGCAGCTCGGATCTGGGCAATGAGCAGTTCTTC

v_call: TRBV11-2
cdr3_length: 16
clone_size: -
j_call: TRBJ1-2
d_call: TRBD1
cdr3_aa: CASSPREGASNYGYTF
cdr3_nt: TGTGCCAGCAGCCCTCGAGAGGGGGCATCTAACTATGGCTACACCTTC

v_call: TRBV11-2
cdr3_length: 13
clone_size: many
j_call: TRBJ2-7
d_call: -
cdr3_aa: CASSLYQVGEQYF
cdr3_nt: TGTGCCAGCAGCTTATACCAAGTGGGCGAGCAGTACTTC

v_call: TRBV5-1
cdr3_length: 13
clone_size: -
j_call: TRBJ2-3
d_call: -
cdr3_aa: CASTYGSADTQYF
cdr3_nt: TGCGCCAGCACCTACGGGAGTGCAGATACGCAGTATTTT

v_call: TRBV25-1
cdr3_length: 17
clone_size: few
j_call: TRBJ1-2
d_call: TRBD1
cdr3_aa: CASSEGGGGTGVYGYTF
cdr3_nt: TGTGCCAGCAGTGAAGGAGGGGGTGGAACAGGGGTGTATGGCTACACCTTC

v_call: TRBV3-1
cdr3_length: 12
clone_size: few
j_call: TRBJ1-1
d_call: -
cdr3_aa: CASSSQGGEAFF
cdr3_nt: TGTGCCAGCAGCTCCCAGGGCGGTGAAGCTTTCTTT

v_call: TRBV11-2
cdr3_length: 15
clone_size: few
j_call: TRBJ1-2
d_call: -
cdr3_aa: CASSLDFGPLTGYTF
cdr3_nt: TGTGCCAGCAGCTTAGATTTCGGCCCGTTGACCGGCTACACCTTC

v_call: TRBV2
cdr3_length: 14
clone_size: once
j_call: TRBJ1-1
d_call: -
cdr3_aa: CASRSQWESSEAFF
cdr3_nt: TGTGCCAGCAGATCCCAATGGGAAAGTTCCGAAGCTTTCTTT

v_call: TRBV29-1
cdr3_length: 15
clone_size: few
j_call: TRBJ1-2
d_call: -
cdr3_aa: CSVAPSGTPIYGYTF
cdr3_nt: TGCAGCGTTGCCCCCTCCGGGACTCCGATCTATGGCTACACCTTC

v_call: TRBV20-1
cdr3_length: 15
clone_size: few
j_call: TRBJ2-1
d_call: -
cdr3_aa: CSARDPPYSYNEQFF
cdr3_nt: TGCAGTGCTAGAGACCCCCCATACTCCTACAATGAGCAGTTCTTC

v_call: TRBV6-5
cdr3_length: 15
clone_size: few
j_call: TRBJ2-1
d_call: -
cdr3_aa: CASSFQDSTYNEQFF
cdr3_nt: TGTGCCAGCAGTTTTCAAGACAGTACCTACAATGAGCAGTTCTTC

v_call: TRBV3-1
cdr3_length: 15
clone_size: -
j_call: TRBJ1-6
d_call: TRBD1
cdr3_aa: CASSHRQGRNSPLHF
cdr3_nt: TGTGCCAGCAGCCACCGACAGGGGAGAAATTCACCCCTCCACTTT

v_call: TRBV29-1
cdr3_length: 16
clone_size: -
j_call: TRBJ2-1
d_call: -
cdr3_aa: CSVEVGRAGTYNGQFF
cdr3_nt: TGCAGCGTTGAAGTGGGGCGGGCGGGGACCTACAATGGGCAGTTCTTC

v_call: TRBV5-1
cdr3_length: 15
clone_size: -
j_call: TRBJ2-1
d_call: -
cdr3_aa: CASFPGAGSYNEQFF
cdr3_nt: TGCGCCAGCTTCCCTGGGGCAGGTTCCTACAATGAGCAGTTCTTC

v_call: TRBV19
cdr3_length: 11
clone_size: -
j_call: TRBJ1-2
d_call: -
cdr3_aa: CASRTQKGYTF
cdr3_nt: TGTGCCAGTAGGACACAGAAGGGCTACACCTTC

v_call: TRBV5-1
cdr3_length: 16
clone_size: -
j_call: TRBJ1-3
d_call: -
cdr3_aa: CASSLMDTFSGNTIYF
cdr3_nt: TGCGCCAGCAGCTTAATGGACACTTTCTCTGGAAACACCATATATTTT

v_call: TRBV6-1
cdr3_length: 20
clone_size: few
j_call: TRBJ1-5
d_call: TRBD1
cdr3_aa: CASRELLGTGGHSGNQPQHF
cdr3_nt: TGTGCCAGCAGGGAACTACTCGGGACAGGGGGACATAGCGGCAATCAGCCCCAGCATTTT

v_call: TRBV11-2
cdr3_length: 15
clone_size: -
j_call: TRBJ2-1
d_call: -
cdr3_aa: CASSPGLLKGNEQFF
cdr3_nt: TGTGCCAGCAGCCCGGGTCTCCTAAAAGGGAATGAGCAGTTCTTC

v_call: TRBV5-1
cdr3_length: 14
clone_size: -
j_call: TRBJ2-7
d_call: -
cdr3_aa: CASSLEPSSYEQYF
cdr3_nt: TGCGCCAGCAGCTTGGAACCCAGCTCCTACGAGCAGTACTTC

v_call: TRBV28
cdr3_length: 14
clone_size: -
j_call: TRBJ2-2
d_call: TRBD1
cdr3_aa: CASRSTGAAGELFF
cdr3_nt: TGTGCCAGCCGATCGACAGGGGCTGCCGGGGAGCTGTTTTTT

v_call: TRBV5-4
cdr3_length: 16
clone_size: once
j_call: TRBJ2-3
d_call: TRBD2
cdr3_aa: CASSLASGRAGDTQYF
cdr3_nt: TGTGCCAGCAGCTTGGCTAGCGGGAGGGCCGGAGATACGCAGTATTTT

v_call: TRBV11-3
cdr3_length: 12
clone_size: -
j_call: TRBJ1-1
d_call: -
cdr3_aa: CASSLPWEGAFF
cdr3_nt: TGTGCCAGCAGCTTACCCTGGGAGGGGGCTTTCTTT

v_call: TRBV6-5
cdr3_length: 14
clone_size: -
j_call: TRBJ2-7
d_call: TRBD2
cdr3_aa: CASSYSGGVYEQYF
cdr3_nt: TGTGCCAGCAGTTACTCGGGGGGGGTCTACGAGCAGTACTTC

v_call: TRBV18
cdr3_length: 18
clone_size: -
j_call: TRBJ1-1
d_call: TRBD1
cdr3_aa: CASSHSIPTGTRNTEAFF
cdr3_nt: TGTGCCAGCTCACACTCAATCCCGACAGGGACAAGGAACACTGAAGCTTTCTTT

v_call: TRBV6-5
cdr3_length: 13
clone_size: few
j_call: TRBJ1-2
d_call: TRBD1
cdr3_aa: CASTQQGGNGYTF
cdr3_nt: TGTGCCAGCACTCAACAGGGGGGTAATGGCTACACCTTC

v_call: TRBV19
cdr3_length: 13
clone_size: -
j_call: TRBJ1-2
d_call: -
cdr3_aa: CASSIRADYGYTF
cdr3_nt: TGTGCCAGTAGTATTCGGGCGGACTATGGCTACACCTTC

v_call: TRBV29-1
cdr3_length: 13
clone_size: -
j_call: TRBJ2-6
d_call: -
cdr3_aa: CSVEVAGANVLTF
cdr3_nt: TGCAGCGTTGAGGTTGCTGGGGCCAACGTCCTGACTTTC

v_call: TRBV11-3
cdr3_length: 14
clone_size: -
j_call: TRBJ1-6
d_call: TRBD1
cdr3_aa: CAGSRGQGKSPLHF
cdr3_nt: TGTGCCGGCAGCCGAGGACAGGGTAAATCACCCCTCCACTTT

v_call: TRBV20-1
cdr3_length: 14
clone_size: once
j_call: TRBJ2-1
d_call: TRBD2
cdr3_aa: CSATSRGDYNEQFF
cdr3_nt: TGCAGTGCTACGTCTCGGGGGGACTACAATGAGCAGTTCTTC

v_call: TRBV20-1
cdr3_length: 12
clone_size: -
j_call: TRBJ2-1
d_call: -
cdr3_aa: CSARGPDNEQFF
cdr3_nt: TGCAGTGCACGCGGGCCTGACAATGAGCAGTTCTTC

v_call: TRBV5-1
cdr3_length: 14
clone_size: -
j_call: TRBJ1-1
d_call: -
cdr3_aa: CASSSDTRNTEAFF
cdr3_nt: TGCGCCAGCAGCTCAGACACCCGGAACACTGAAGCTTTCTTT

v_call: TRBV3-1
cdr3_length: 13
clone_size: many
j_call: TRBJ1-2
d_call: -
cdr3_aa: CASSQTGNYGYTF
cdr3_nt: TGTGCCAGCAGCCAGACGGGTAACTATGGCTACACCTTC

v_call: TRBV10-3
cdr3_length: 12
clone_size: few
j_call: TRBJ1-1
d_call: -
cdr3_aa: CAIRGVNTEAFF
cdr3_nt: TGTGCCATTAGAGGAGTGAACACTGAAGCTTTCTTT

v_call: TRBV15
cdr3_length: 15
clone_size: -
j_call: TRBJ2-1
d_call: TRBD2
cdr3_aa: CATSSSGGLYNEQFF
cdr3_nt: TGTGCCACCAGCAGCTCGGGGGGATTATACAATGAGCAGTTCTTC

v_call: TRBV6-6
cdr3_length: 15
clone_size: -
j_call: TRBJ1-5
d_call: -
cdr3_aa: CASSYSARGEQPQHF
cdr3_nt: TGTGCCAGCAGTTACTCGGCCCGTGGTGAGCAGCCCCAGCATTTT

v_call: TRBV3-1
cdr3_length: 12
clone_size: -
j_call: TRBJ2-7
d_call: -
cdr3_aa: CASSQNPTQQYF
cdr3_nt: TGTGCCAGCAGCCAGAACCCTACGCAGCAGTACTTC